This T cell receptor (beta chain) is from a study of blood T cell repertoires in COVID-19. Whole-study context: Sample material is recorded as cDNA or gDNA derived from T cells, B-cell-depleted T cells, or PBMCs.

This clone was seen more than once but under ten times. TCRdb's copy holds only in-frame clones and misses some; the assay was immunoSEQ multiplex PCR. The sample lists 150,000 or so clones, approximately 83% occurring once. Trimming took 3 bases from V and 12 from J, leaving 14 bases between them. CDR1 and CDR2 (germline): KGHSH, LQKENI. This CDR3 region has 13 residues. The V and J genes are TRBV18 and TRBJ1-4; TRBD1 might be the D (5 bases). The sequence derives from a human donor in a cohort sampled during active COVID-19. The sequenced sample consisted of peripheral blood. The chain's CDR3 is CASSPVTVGELFF. CDR3 sequence (DNA): TGTGCCAGCTCACCCGTGACAGTCGGTGAACTGTTTTTT.